This T cell receptor (beta chain) was retrieved from a study of blood T cell repertoires in COVID-19. Background on the study: Acute and convalescent COVID-19 samples came from the United States, Italy and Spain.

TCRdb's copy holds only in-frame clones and misses some; the assay was immunoSEQ multiplex PCR. This table has under 350,000 clones, approximately 88% appearing once. Sample: peripheral blood. The clonotype was recovered from a man aged 45 to 65 with acute or convalescent COVID-19.

CDR3 in amino acids: CASSFQQGANEQFF. The CDR3 DNA sequence: TGTGCCAGCAGTTTCCAACAGGGGGCAAATGAGCAGTTCTTC. The chain combines TRBV6-5 with TRBJ2-1, with TRBD1 matching over 9 bases. The V gene end was trimmed by 4 bases and the J gene end by 7 bases; junction bases not matched to a gene: 5. The CDR3 totals 14 residues. Per the germline V gene, CDR1 is MNHEY and CDR2 is SVGAGI.